One T cell receptor (beta chain) is described in this entry. The data belong to a study of blood T cell repertoires in COVID-19. Looking at the study overall: COVID-19 samples collected from the United States, Italy and Spain covered acute and convalescent phases. T cells, B-cell-depleted T cells, or PBMCs provided the cDNA or gDNA that served as material.

V trimming: 1 base; J trimming: 4 bases; junction bases outside the gene matches: 6. Germline V gives CDR1 WNHNN, CDR2 SYGVQD (reference sequence). The CDR3 sequence is 15 residues long. As originally analysed: Reference gene primer amplification in the assay estimated nucleated cell counts. Method: immunoSEQ multiplex PCR; TCRdb's copy keeps in-frame clones and lacks some. V and J calls and clone size are given by that table; D and trimming were obtained from the DNA. The sample consists of under 250,000 clones, approximately 86% of them appearing once. This TCR was sampled from a woman between 55 and 75 years old who had recovered from COVID-19. The rearrangement uses TRBV10-1 and TRBJ2-7, with 8 bases matching TRBD1. The material sequenced was peripheral blood. This CDR3 reads CASSEWDRRRYEQYF. DNA of the CDR3: TGCGCCAGCAGTGAGTGGGACAGGCGTCGGTACGAGCAGTACTTC.